This TCR beta chain was observed in a study of T cells in Graves' hyperthyroidism and ophthalmopathy. The overall study: Blood from the periphery was taken at initial diagnosis, before any treatment.

RNA transcripts yielded amplified TCR beta CDR3 regions. Carried out on the TCR CDR3, a first-round RT-PCR used the HTBI primer set. TCRdb reprocessed the multiplex PCR reads via MiXCR and lists one record per CDR3 protein. The table lists approximately 590,000 distinct CDR3 sequences, 15% to 19% of them singletons. In germline, CDR1 is KGHDR, CDR2 SFDVKD. CDR3 size: 16 residues. The V and J ends lost 4 bases and 2 bases respectively, with 13 bases between them. This clonotype came up a few times. Antigen: not known. Points from the study as a whole: Most thyroid clonotypes expanded above 0.001 appeared in blood too.

The sequence came from a woman in her 30s with Graves' hyperthyroidism. This chain joins TRBV24-1 and TRBJ2-2; either TRBD1 or TRBD2 may supply D (5 bases each). The sequencing input was blood. The CDR3 region is CATSDYGTINTGELFF. The DNA for the CDR3 is TGTGCCACCAGTGACTACGGGACCATAAACACCGGGGAGCTGTTTTTT.